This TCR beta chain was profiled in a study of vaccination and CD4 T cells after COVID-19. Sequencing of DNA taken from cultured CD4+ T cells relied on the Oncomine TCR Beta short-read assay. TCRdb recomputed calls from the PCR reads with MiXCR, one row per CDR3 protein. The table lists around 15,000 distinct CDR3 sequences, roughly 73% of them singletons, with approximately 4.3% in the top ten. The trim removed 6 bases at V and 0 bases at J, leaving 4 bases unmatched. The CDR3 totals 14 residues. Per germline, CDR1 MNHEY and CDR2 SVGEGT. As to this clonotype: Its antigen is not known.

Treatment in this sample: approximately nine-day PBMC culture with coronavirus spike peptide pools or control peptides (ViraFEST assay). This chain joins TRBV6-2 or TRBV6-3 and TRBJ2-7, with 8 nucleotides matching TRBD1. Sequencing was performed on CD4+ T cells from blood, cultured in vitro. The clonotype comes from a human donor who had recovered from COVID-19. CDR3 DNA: TGTGCCAGCAGCCGGACAGGGAGCTCCTACGAGCAGTACTTC. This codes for CASSRTGSSYEQYF.